This is a list of T cell receptor beta chains from one sample in a study of blood T cells in healthy people across ages. TCRdb redid the calling of the 5' RACE reads with MiXCR, one entry per CDR3 protein. Of about 1.8 million distinct CDR3 sequences in the sample, around half are singletons; the top ten hold roughly 2%. What was sequenced was blood. The receptors were sampled from a woman aged 40 to 55 in good health. The conserved cysteine and the conserved F or W are not part of the CDR3 here. Fields, in order: CDR3 length, D gene, V gene, CDR3 protein. The D gene is left open where the match is weak.

13	TRBD1	TRBV7-6	ASSFGTGPTDTQY
13	-	TRBV5-1	ASSLVSDRTYGYT
11	-	TRBV10-3	AITSGIGYGYT
14	-	TRBV7-9	ASSFGGPQATDTQY
11	-	TRBV7-8	ASSCDVYNEQF
12	TRBD1	TRBV2	ASSVQGYNQPQH
12	-	TRBV10-3	AIRPGTANYGYT
15	-	TRBV6-1	ASSDSGVPSGANVLT
14	-	TRBV28	ASASPVAGSSYEQY
14	TRBD1	TRBV7-9	ASSSLRGQVYNEQF
12	-	TRBV7-2	ASGRDLSYNEQF
14	TRBD1	TRBV19	ASSKGQQSGANVLT
17	TRBD2	TRBV9	ASSSLAGGSEGRYNEQF
14	TRBD2	TRBV7-2	ASTLVGTSGGNEQF
13	-	TRBV12-3/TRBV12-4	ASTRGPRGTDTQY
13	TRBD2	TRBV6-5	ASSYQGLAADTQY
15	TRBD1	TRBV25-1	ASSATPTGTGGETQY
12	-	TRBV27	ASSFFSSLETQY
14	TRBD1	TRBV28	ASSSAGTGFQYEQY
12	-	TRBV20-1	SARGEQGYNEQF
13	-	TRBV14	ASSQGTGTHYGYT
12	TRBD2	TRBV5-1	ASSLSTSPDTQY
12	TRBD1	TRBV6-1	ASIRGQGLRGYT
15	-	TRBV12-3/TRBV12-4	ASSLAGGGGASDTQY
12	-	TRBV20-1	SATSQGRVYEQY
11	-	TRBV27	ASSPDLNQPQH
16	-	TRBV4-2	ASSQDVPSGTYNSPLH
12	-	TRBV3-1	ASSHRAGNYEQY
12	-	TRBV29-1	SADGAWGYNEQF
12	TRBD1	TRBV25-1	ASSGDRDDSPLH
15	-	TRBV4-2	ASSQGDTGWGEETQY
13	-	TRBV20-1	SANLARSLTDTQY
14	-	TRBV4-1	ASSQDFGGSTDTQY
10	-	TRBV5-6	ASSDQGNEQF
10	-	TRBV5-1	ASSLASFEQF
15	TRBD2	TRBV7-2	ASSLVELAGGPDTQY
14	TRBD2	TRBV20-1	SARDSTSGGQETQY
10	-	TRBV20-1	RPPGPYNEQY
13	-	TRBV9	TSSVHLSGANVLT
13	-	TRBV27	ASSKGSCAKNIQY
10	TRBD1	TRBV20-1	SDNRGRKEQY
13	TRBD1	TRBV9	ASSIGQGSQETQF